These 17 T cell receptor beta chains were all obtained from the same sample, sequenced in a study of CXCR3 chemokines and chemotherapy response in bladder cancer. TCRdb independently ran MiXCR on the PCR reads; one entry per CDR3 protein. Here the sample spans thousands of distinct CDR3 sequences, about 17% being singletons. This material was acquired from a patient whose treatment included neoadjuvant chemotherapy. The receptors shown here come from a human donor with bladder cancer that responded to neoadjuvant chemotherapy.

In this sample, this clonotype turned up many times. CDR3 region: CASSPSSGSDEQYF. For the CDR3, the DNA is TGTGCCAGCAGTCCCTCTAGCGGGAGTGATGAGCAGTACTTC. J is TRBJ2-7 and V is TRBV28; 10 nucleotides align to TRBD2. Germline CDR1 reads MDHEN; CDR2 reads SYDVKM. The CDR3 runs to 14 residues. Germline trimming cut 5 bases from V and 7 bases from J; bases unmatched to any gene: 8.

This clonotype was detected many times. The rearrangement uses TRBV13 and TRBJ1-2; maybe TRBD1 (5 bases). V gave up 2 bases and J gave up 8 bases, with 15 bases separating them. The CDR3 loop spans 14 amino acids. Germline loops: CDR1 PRHDT, CDR2 FYEKMQ (reference sequence). DNA of the CDR3: TGTGCCAGCAGCTTAAAGGGGTCGGGGAAAGGCTACACCTTC. This translates into CASSLKGSGKGYTF.

In this sample, this clonotype is medium-sized (0.01 to 0.1%). The rearrangement joins TRBV6-2 or TRBV6-3 to TRBJ2-7; D perhaps matches TRBD1 (5 bases). The CDR3 is 14 residues long. V lost 4 bases to trimming and J lost 2 bases, with 12 bases between them. Germline lookup yields CDR1 MNHEY and CDR2 SVGEGT. CDR3 nucleotide sequence: TGTGCCAGCAGTTCTTCCACAGGAGCCTACGAGCAGTACTTC. This gives the protein CASSSSTGAYEQYF.

This clonotype is classed as medium-sized. V gene TRBV7-2 combines with J gene TRBJ1-2, with D possibly matching TRBD1 (5 bases). Between the trimmed V and J ends, which lost 4 bases and 6 bases, there was a span of 12 bases. CDR3 length equals 13 residues. Per the germline V gene, CDR1 is SGHTA and CDR2 is FQGNSA. CDR3 region: CASSYSGGNGYTF. In DNA, the CDR3 is TGTGCCAGCAGCTACTCCGGGGGGAATGGCTACACCTTC.

This clonotype ranks as medium-sized (0.01 to 0.1%). The rearrangement links TRBV18 to TRBJ2-7, with D possibly TRBD1 on 6 matching bases. The germline V gene has CDR1 KGHSH and CDR2 LQKENI. There are 12 residues in the CDR3. Trimming removed 5 bases at V and 7 bases at J, with 12 bases between. CDR3 residues: CASSSDRPEQYF. DNA for the CDR3: TGTGCCAGCTCATCGGACAGACCTGAGCAGTACTTC.

In its sample, this clonotype was seen many times. This chain connects TRBV27 to TRBJ2-1; 7 bases agree with TRBD2. CDR1 and CDR2 (germline): MNHEY, SMNVEV (reference sequence). The V segment lost 1 base and the J segment 7 bases; nucleotides outside the gene matches: 10. This CDR3 has 16 amino acids. The CDR3 is CASSLYQRGGENEQFF. DNA of the CDR3: TGTGCCAGCAGTTTATATCAGCGGGGTGGTGAGAATGAGCAGTTCTTC.

This clonotype was observed a few times. This sequence joins TRBV6-1 and TRBJ1-1; 8 nucleotides line up with TRBD1. CDR3 length equals 13 residues. V shed 8 bases, J shed 6 bases, and the junction held 8 bases outside the gene matches. Per germline, CDR1 MNHNS and CDR2 SASEGT. The CDR3 DNA sequence: TGTGCCAGCGGCCGGGACAGGCTGTCTGAAGCTTTCTTT. This sequence encodes CASGRDRLSEAFF.

Within the sample, this clonotype is medium-sized. CDR3 bases: TGTGCCAGCAGTTCCCTAGACGGACCCGTAATAACTAGCGGTCCAGATACGCAGTATTTT. Translated: CASSSLDGPVITSGPDTQYF. The V call is TRBV6-5, the J call TRBJ2-3; 8 bases fit TRBD2. The J segment lost 4 bases and the V segment lost 4 bases, leaving 22 bases of the junction unmatched. The CDR3 loop spans 20 amino acids. Looked up from germline, CDR1 is MNHEY and CDR2 is SVGAGI.

By frequency in the sample, this clonotype is medium-sized (0.01 to 0.1%). The CDR3 DNA sequence: TGTGCCAGCGATAGCCGTGTCCAGCCCCAGCATTTT. As protein: CASDSRVQPQHF. The rearrangement uses TRBV6-1 and TRBJ1-5; the D is unclear. Trimming cost V 8 bases and J 7 bases, with 12 bases left between them. The CDR3 extends over 12 amino acids. Germline CDR1 MNHNS, CDR2 SASEGT.

This clonotype is classed as medium-sized (0.01 to 0.1%). This sequence joins TRBV18 and TRBJ2-1, with 7 bases matching TRBD2. The germline CDR1 and CDR2 sequences are KGHSH and LQKENI. V lost 3 bases and J lost 8; bases outside the gene matches: 16. The CDR3 covers 17 residues. The CDR3 is CASSPFGGRAWGDEQFF. CDR3 DNA sequence: TGTGCCAGCTCACCCTTCGGGGGGAGGGCCTGGGGCGATGAGCAGTTCTTC.

This clonotype is medium-sized (0.01 to 0.1%). This chain connects TRBV6-1 to TRBJ2-1; D not resolved. The CDR3 has 14 residues. Trimming stripped 1 base from V and 4 bases from J, with 8 bases between. Germline lookup yields CDR1 MNHNS and CDR2 SASEGT. CDR3 DNA sequence: TGTGCCAGCAGTGAAGTTCAAGGTTACAATGAGCAGTTCTTC. Residues: CASSEVQGYNEQFF.

This clonotype was counted at least ten times. The genes are TRBV24-1 and TRBJ2-1, with 10 positions matching TRBD2. This CDR3 has 16 amino acids. Germline V gene lookup returns CDR1 KGHDR and CDR2 SFDVKD. V gave up 4 bases and J gave up 6 bases; unmatched junction bases: 8. CDR3 sequence (DNA): TGTGCCACCAGTGACGCGAGAGCGGGAGGGCCCAATGAGCAGTTCTTC. Translation: CATSDARAGGPNEQFF.

By sample share, this clonotype is medium-sized. The rearrangement links TRBV7-2 to TRBJ2-5; D remains ambiguous. The CDR3 sequence is 15 residues long. Trimming pared 4 bases from V and 1 base from J, leaving 13 bases between. The V gene's germline CDR1 is SGHTA and CDR2 FQGNSA. For the CDR3, the DNA is TGTGCCAGCAGCTATCGACGAGCCCCCCAAGAGACCCAGTACTTC. It yields the protein CASSYRRAPQETQYF.

Comment on this clonotype: A single base is all that separates this from a far larger clone, so a read error is likely. The rearrangement uses TRBV6-2 or TRBV6-3 and TRBJ2-1; D unclear. Germline CDR1 and CDR2: MNHEY and SVGEGT. The CDR3 length is 17 residues. With 2 bases removed from V and 3 bases from J, the gap between germline ends came to 17 bases. CDR3 sequence (DNA): TGTGCCAGCAGTTACCCCCTTACTGGGTATCGCTACAATGAGCAGTTCTTC. Translation gives CASSYPLTGYRYNEQFF.

In its sample, this clonotype ranks as medium-sized. CDR3 protein: CASSSPYRGTEAFF. DNA for the CDR3: TGTGCCAGCAGCTCACCTTACAGGGGCACTGAAGCTTTCTTT. V and J are TRBV7-2 and TRBJ1-1; TRBD1 matches at 7 bases. V dropped 4 bases and J dropped 4; count of bases not matched to a gene: 6. This CDR3 is 14 amino acids long. Looked up from germline, CDR1 is SGHTA and CDR2 is FQGNSA.

This clonotype has only a few counts. Because the CDR3's place on the DNA is in doubt, the DNA is left out and the CDR3 is given as listed by TCRdb. This chain connects TRBV29-1 to TRBJ2-3; TRBD1, the D gene given by the table, was not confirmed from the DNA. Germline lookup yields CDR1 SQVTM and CDR2 ANQGSEA. Counting both end residues, the CDR3 totals 18 amino acids. The chain's CDR3 is CSVVGGETQYFGPGTQYF.

About this clonotype itself: Given a much more abundant clone one base away, this may be a read error. The rearrangement joins TRBV9 to TRBJ2-3; 14 bases are a match to TRBD2. CDR1 and CDR2 (germline): SGDLS, YYNGEE. The CDR3 runs to 17 residues. This CDR3 is CSSSVGLAGGNTDTQYF. CDR3 in DNA: TGTTCCAGCAGCGTAGGACTAGCGGGAGGAAACACAGATACGCAGTATTTT. The variable domain in full, with the rest retrieved from reference TRBV9 and TRBJ2-3, is DSGVTQTPKHLITATGQRVTLRCSPRSGDLSVYWYQQSLDQGLQFLIQYYNGEERAKGNILERFSAQQFPDLHSELNLSSLELGDSALYFCSSSVGLAGGNTDTQYFGPGTRLTVL.